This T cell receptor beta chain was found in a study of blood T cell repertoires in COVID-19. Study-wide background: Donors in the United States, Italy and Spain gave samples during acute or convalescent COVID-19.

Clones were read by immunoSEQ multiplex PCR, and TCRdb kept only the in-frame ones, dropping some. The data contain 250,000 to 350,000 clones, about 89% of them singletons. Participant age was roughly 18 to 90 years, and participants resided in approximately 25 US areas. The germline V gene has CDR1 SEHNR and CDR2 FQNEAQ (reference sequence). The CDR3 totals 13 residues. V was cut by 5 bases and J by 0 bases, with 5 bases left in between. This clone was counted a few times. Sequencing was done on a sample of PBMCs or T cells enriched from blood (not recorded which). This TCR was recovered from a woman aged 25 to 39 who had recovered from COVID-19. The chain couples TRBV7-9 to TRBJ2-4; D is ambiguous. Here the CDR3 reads CASSPLAKNIQYF. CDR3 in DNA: TGTGCCAGCAGCCCCCTAGCCAAAAACATTCAGTACTTC.